Each of the 5 T cell receptor beta chains below was sequenced from the same sample in a study of beta chain features in type 1 diabetes (dated by TCRdb to 2016 to 2019). The library was obtained by the immunoSEQ multiplex PCR assay. The entire isolated RNA was reverse transcribed using the High Capacity cDNA Reverse Transcription Kit, and thus expressed TCRB transcripts were sequenced. TCRdb took this table from immuneACCESS and kept in-frame rearrangements with V and J called. Such tables lack part of the clones; where checked against another copy, unresolved V genes explain under half of the gap, and the rest is unexplained. Recorded for this sample are under 500,000 clones; approximately 30% of them occurred a single time. The ten largest account for more than 0.055% of the sample. Sequenced: naive CD4+ T cells from blood. According to the study, the label for this sample's cell subset or site signals: true naive CD4+ T cells. These TCRs come from a man aged 18 to 30 in good health.

This clone was picked up a small number of times. The chain joins TRBV30 to TRBJ1-5; D is perhaps TRBD1 (6 bases). The V end was cut by 1 base, the J end by 5 bases, with 9 bases between. Per the germline V gene, CDR1 is GTSNPN and CDR2 is SVGIG (reference sequence). The CDR3 length is 13 residues. Here the CDR3 reads CAWSEGGHQPQHF. The DNA of the CDR3 is TGTGCCTGGAGTGAGGGGGGGCATCAGCCCCAGCATTTT.

V and J are TRBV6-5 and TRBJ1-3; TRBD1 agrees at 7 bases. The CDR3 extends over 15 amino acids. The J segment lost 1 base and the V segment lost 5 bases, leaving 5 bases of the junction unmatched. The germline V gene has CDR1 MNHEY and CDR2 SVGAGI. This chain's CDR3 is CASSGWTGSGNTIYF. Here the CDR3 DNA reads TGTGCCAGCAGTGGGTGGACAGGATCTGGAAACACCATATATTTT.

Notes on this clone: The sample has other DNA sequences that encode this CDR3 too. The gene calls are TRBV28 and TRBJ2-7; 7 bases are shared with TRBD2. Trimming at V came to 0 bases and at J to 0 bases, leaving 2 bases not matched to a gene. Germline CDR1 reads MDHEN; CDR2 reads SYDVKM. The CDR3 covers 15 residues. CDR3 amino acids: CASSLWASGSYEQYF. CDR3 coding DNA: TGTGCCAGCAGTTTATGGGCTAGCGGCTCCTACGAGCAGTACTTC. Based on the CDR3 plus reference TRBV28 and TRBJ2-7, the full variable domain is DVKVTQSSRYLVKRTGEKVFLECVQDMDHENMFWYRQDPGLGLRLIYFSYDVKMKEKGDIPEGYSVSREKKERFSLILESASTNQTSMYLCASSLWASGSYEQYFGPGTRLTVT.

This clone has more than one count but fewer than ten. This sequence joins TRBV27 and TRBJ2-7; 8 bases match TRBD2. The CDR3 contains 16 residues. V lost 1 base and J lost 0; bases outside the gene matches: 5. Germline CDR1 MNHEY, CDR2 SMNVEV (reference sequence). In DNA, the CDR3 is TGTGCCAGCAGTTTATATGGGGCGGGGGGCTCCTACGAGCAGTACTTC. It is translated as CASSLYGAGGSYEQYF.

V and J are TRBV21-1 and TRBJ2-7; the table names TRBD2, a call not compared with the DNA. TRBV21-1 is a documented pseudogene. The CDR3 is made up of 11 amino acids. The CDR3 is CASPAGSEQYF. CDR3 DNA sequence: TGTGCCAGCCCCGCGGGGTCCGAGCAGTACTTC.